These T cell receptor beta chains were read from a single sample in a study of CD8 T cells in Susac syndrome. TCRdb processed the immunoSEQ multiplex PCR reads anew with MiXCR; each CDR3 protein has one entry. The sample records approximately 180,000 distinct CDR3 sequences, under 97% being singletons. Sequences were obtained from CD4+ T cells from PBMCs. The origin of the receptors is a human donor with multiple sclerosis. The CDR3 runs from the conserved cysteine through the conserved F or W. The D gene is left open where the match is weak. Only part of the rows carry a size: once, few, many, or a class if the clone is expanded.

CDR3 DNA: TGTGCCAGCACCCTAGCGGGGGGGTTGAGCAATGAGCAGTTCTTC; CDR3 protein: CASTLAGGLSNEQFF; V gene: TRBV12-3/TRBV12-4; clone size: NA; D gene: TRBD2; J gene: TRBJ2-1
CDR3 DNA: TGTGCTAGTGGTTTGCTCTGGACCTCCCATGACTATGGCTACACCTTC; CDR3 protein: CASGLLWTSHDYGYTF; V gene: TRBV12-5; clone size: NA; D gene: NA; J gene: TRBJ1-2
CDR3 DNA: TGTGCCAGCAGCCGATGGACAGGGCAGGGGACTGAAGCTTTCTTT; CDR3 protein: CASSRWTGQGTEAFF; V gene: TRBV4-2; clone size: NA; D gene: TRBD1; J gene: TRBJ1-1
CDR3 DNA: TGTGCCAGCAGCTTCGTAACAGGGGTCGGGCAAGGGGAGCAGTTCTTC; CDR3 protein: CASSFVTGVGQGEQFF; V gene: TRBV7-6; clone size: NA; D gene: TRBD1; J gene: TRBJ2-1
CDR3 DNA: TGCGCCAGCAGCCCCCAGGGGGCGGAGACCCAGTACTTC; CDR3 protein: CASSPQGAETQYF; V gene: TRBV5-1; clone size: NA; D gene: TRBD1; J gene: TRBJ2-5
CDR3 DNA: TGTGCCAGCAGTTACTCGCGGGACAGGGGCGACTACGAGCAGTACTTC; CDR3 protein: CASSYSRDRGDYEQYF; V gene: TRBV6-2/TRBV6-3; clone size: NA; D gene: TRBD1; J gene: TRBJ2-7
CDR3 DNA: TGCGCCAGCAGTCAATCCCGGACAGAGTATAGCAATCAGCCCCAGCATTTT; CDR3 protein: CASSQSRTEYSNQPQHF; V gene: TRBV23-1; clone size: once; D gene: NA; J gene: TRBJ1-5
CDR3 DNA: TGTGCCAGCAGCTCACAGACAGGGGGACCCTACGAGCAGTACTTC; CDR3 protein: CASSSQTGGPYEQYF; V gene: TRBV9; clone size: NA; D gene: TRBD1; J gene: TRBJ2-7
CDR3 DNA: TGTGCCAGCAGCTTCACGCAGGGAGGAGATACGCAGTATTTT; CDR3 protein: CASSFTQGGDTQYF; V gene: TRBV7-9; clone size: NA; D gene: NA; J gene: TRBJ2-3
CDR3 DNA: TGTGCCAGCAGCGTAGTGTCGGCGGGAGGGAGCTATGGCTACACCTTC; CDR3 protein: CASSVVSAGGSYGYTF; V gene: TRBV9; clone size: NA; D gene: NA; J gene: TRBJ1-2
CDR3 DNA: TGTGCCAGCAGCTTAGGAGGTGTCAACACTGAAGCTTTCTTT; CDR3 protein: CASSLGGVNTEAFF; V gene: TRBV7-9; clone size: once; D gene: NA; J gene: TRBJ1-1
CDR3 DNA: TGTGCCAGTACCGGGCAGGGTGGCAATCAGCCCCAGCATTTT; CDR3 protein: CASTGQGGNQPQHF; V gene: TRBV19; clone size: NA; D gene: NA; J gene: TRBJ1-5
CDR3 DNA: TGTGCCAGCGGTCCCCCCCCGGGACAGGGGGGCCATGAGCAGTTCTTC; CDR3 protein: CASGPPPGQGGHEQFF; V gene: TRBV25-1; clone size: NA; D gene: TRBD1; J gene: TRBJ2-1
CDR3 DNA: TGTGCCAGCAGCTTAGATATCAGTTACAATGAGCAGTTCTTC; CDR3 protein: CASSLDISYNEQFF; V gene: TRBV11-2; clone size: NA; D gene: NA; J gene: TRBJ2-1
CDR3 DNA: TGCGCCAGCAGCCAGCTACACGCGAACACTGAAGCTTTCTTT; CDR3 protein: CASSQLHANTEAFF; V gene: TRBV4-3; clone size: NA; D gene: NA; J gene: TRBJ1-1
CDR3 DNA: TGTGCCAGCAGCGTAGGGAGGGGACAAATCTACGAGCAGTACTTC; CDR3 protein: CASSVGRGQIYEQYF; V gene: TRBV9; clone size: NA; D gene: NA; J gene: TRBJ2-7
CDR3 DNA: TGTGCCAGCAGTTCCTCATACTATGGCTACACCTTC; CDR3 protein: CASSSSYYGYTF; V gene: TRBV27; clone size: NA; D gene: NA; J gene: TRBJ1-2
CDR3 DNA: TGCAGCGGGGGGTTCACAGATACGCAGTATTTT; CDR3 protein: CSGGFTDTQYF; V gene: TRBV29-1; clone size: few; D gene: NA; J gene: TRBJ2-3
CDR3 DNA: TGCAGTGCTACCCGCGCCAGCCATGAGCAGTTCTTC; CDR3 protein: CSATRASHEQFF; V gene: TRBV20-1; clone size: NA; D gene: NA; J gene: TRBJ2-1
CDR3 DNA: TGCGCCAGCAGCTTGGCCTTGGGAGGGGAGCAGTTCTTC; CDR3 protein: CASSLALGGEQFF; V gene: TRBV5-1; clone size: NA; D gene: TRBD2; J gene: TRBJ2-1
CDR3 DNA: TGTGCCAGCAGCGTAGGCGCAGCCCGCACAGATACGCAGTATTTT; CDR3 protein: CASSVGAARTDTQYF; V gene: TRBV9; clone size: NA; D gene: NA; J gene: TRBJ2-3
CDR3 DNA: TGCGCCAGCAGCTTGGAGGCCAGTTACAATGAGCAGTTCTTC; CDR3 protein: CASSLEASYNEQFF; V gene: TRBV5-1; clone size: once; D gene: NA; J gene: TRBJ2-1
CDR3 DNA: TGTGCCAGCAATGGAGGGCCGTATAAGCAGTACTTC; CDR3 protein: CASNGGPYKQYF; V gene: TRBV6-2/TRBV6-3; clone size: NA; D gene: NA; J gene: TRBJ2-7
CDR3 DNA: TGTGCCAGCAGTTGGCGGTTCACAGATACGCAGTATTTT; CDR3 protein: CASSWRFTDTQYF; V gene: TRBV6-5; clone size: once; D gene: NA; J gene: TRBJ2-3
CDR3 DNA: TGTGCCAGCAGCTTAGGGACAGGGGGCGAGACCCAGTACTTC; CDR3 protein: CASSLGTGGETQYF; V gene: TRBV7-9; clone size: NA; D gene: TRBD1; J gene: TRBJ2-5
CDR3 DNA: TGTGCCAGCAGCTTGGCTAGCGGGGGATTCTACGAGCAGTACTTC; CDR3 protein: CASSLASGGFYEQYF; V gene: TRBV5-4; clone size: NA; D gene: TRBD2; J gene: TRBJ2-7
CDR3 DNA: TGCAGTGCTAGGCCTAGCGGGGGGGTAACCCAGTACTTC; CDR3 protein: CSARPSGGVTQYF; V gene: TRBV20-1; clone size: NA; D gene: TRBD2; J gene: TRBJ2-5
CDR3 DNA: TGTGCCAGCGGAAGGAGCTCCTATAATTCACCCCTCCACTTT; CDR3 protein: CASGRSSYNSPLHF; V gene: TRBV6-5; clone size: NA; D gene: NA; J gene: TRBJ1-6
CDR3 DNA: TGTGCCAGCAGCGGACGTTCAGAAGAGACCCAGTACTTC; CDR3 protein: CASSGRSEETQYF; V gene: TRBV7-2; clone size: NA; D gene: NA; J gene: TRBJ2-5
CDR3 DNA: TGCAGTGCCCTCGGGGGGGCCGGGACAGATACGCAGTATTTT; CDR3 protein: CSALGGAGTDTQYF; V gene: TRBV20-1; clone size: NA; D gene: TRBD2; J gene: TRBJ2-3
CDR3 DNA: TGTGCCAGCACTTTAACGGGGGGGACTGCTGGAAACACCATATATTTT; CDR3 protein: CASTLTGGTAGNTIYF; V gene: TRBV7-9; clone size: once; D gene: NA; J gene: TRBJ1-3
CDR3 DNA: TGTGCCAGTAGTATCGGGGGATCCGTTAACACTGAAGCTTTCTTT; CDR3 protein: CASSIGGSVNTEAFF; V gene: TRBV19; clone size: NA; D gene: NA; J gene: TRBJ1-1